The next 19 T cell receptor beta chains were all read from a single sample in a study of cytomegalovirus exposure and HLA in healthy donors. The PCR contained 60 Vbeta and 13 Jbeta primers. The protocol was immunoSEQ multiplex PCR, while the TCRdb copy is restricted to in-frame clones and leaves out a portion. This sample yields over 150,000 clones, of which around 68% are seen a single time; about 2.1% belongs to the top ten. Material for sequencing was PBMCs. These receptors originate from a man aged 25 to 45 in good health and CMV-seronegative.

V usage is TRBV28 and J usage is TRBJ1-1; 9 nucleotides match TRBD1. V dropped 5 bases and J dropped 0; count of bases not matched to a gene: 4. Germline assignment: CDR1 MDHEN and CDR2 SYDVKM. This CDR3 has 15 amino acids. CDR3: CASSQQGALNTEAFF. The CDR3 region has the DNA TGTGCCAGCAGTCAACAGGGGGCTCTGAACACTGAAGCTTTCTTT.

V usage is TRBV7-8 and J usage is TRBJ1-2, with D tentatively TRBD1 (6 bases). The CDR3 runs 14 residues. Germline-derived CDR1 and CDR2 are SGHVS and FQNEAQ. V dropped 4 bases and J dropped 8 bases, with 17 bases sitting between them. CDR3 sequence: CASSSWTVKGGYTF. CDR3 nucleotides: TGTGCCAGCAGCTCATGGACAGTCAAGGGGGGCTACACCTTC.

The J gene is TRBJ1-6, the V gene TRBV5-6; TRBD1 aligns across 7 bases. CDR3 length: 15 residues. CDR1 is SGHDT and CDR2 is YYEEEE in the germline V gene. V dropped 4 bases and J dropped 9; count of bases not matched to a gene: 10. In nucleotides, the CDR3 is TGTGCCAGCAGCGGATCGACAGGGCTGTCTTCACCCCTCCACTTT. It yields the protein CASSGSTGLSSPLHF.

The V and J genes are TRBV5-4 and TRBJ2-7; 9 bases map to TRBD1. Looked up from germline, CDR1 is SGHNT and CDR2 is YYREEE (reference sequence). Trimming cost V 4 bases and J 2 bases; bases outside gene matches: 1. The CDR3 extends over 13 amino acids. The CDR3 loop is CASSRDRAYEQYF. The CDR3 nucleotides read TGTGCCAGCAGCCGGGACAGGGCCTACGAGCAGTACTTC.

This clone has just a few counts. This chain's CDR3 is CASSESTGVNSPLHF. For the CDR3, the DNA is TGTGCCAGCAGTGAAAGTACAGGGGTCAATTCACCCCTCCACTTT. The V and J genes are TRBV6-4 and TRBJ1-6; 7 bases match TRBD1. J lost 7 bases, V lost 3 bases, and 6 bases had no gene match. The CDR3 contains 15 residues. Germline CDR1 and CDR2: MRHNA and SNTAGT.

The V call is TRBV7-6, the J call TRBJ1-6, with 8 bases fitting TRBD1. Germline V gene data show CDR1 as SGHVS and CDR2 as FNYEAQ. The CDR3 is 15 amino acids. V trimming: 5 bases; J trimming: 7 bases; junction bases outside the gene matches: 7. Here the CDR3 reads CASSHGQGANSPLHF. The CDR3 DNA reads as TGTGCCAGCAGCCACGGACAGGGTGCCAATTCACCCCTCCACTTT.

This chain links TRBV4-2 with TRBJ2-3; 11 bases agree with TRBD1. The V gene end was trimmed by 4 bases and the J gene end by 4 bases; junction bases not matched to a gene: 10. CDR3 length equals 17 residues. Looked up from germline, CDR1 is LGHNA and CDR2 is YNFKEQ. CDR3 in amino acids: CASSLLPGTGGADTQYF. The CDR3 bases are TGTGCCAGCAGCCTCTTACCCGGGACAGGGGGTGCAGATACGCAGTATTTT.

The chain carries TRBV11-2 and TRBJ2-7; the D is unclear. The CDR3 loop spans 14 amino acids. V was pared by 5 bases and J by 3 bases, with 14 bases between. The germline V gene has CDR1 SGHAT and CDR2 FQNNGV. CDR3 nucleotide sequence: TGTGCCAGCAGCCCCCAAGTAGAGAGCTACGAGCAGTACTTC. Protein product: CASSPQVESYEQYF. Combining the CDR3 with reference TRBV11-2 and TRBJ2-7 gives the whole variable domain EAGVAQSPRYKIIEKRQSVAFWCNPISGHATLYWYQQILGQGPKLLIQFQNNGVVDDSQLPKDRFSAERLKGVDSTLKIQPAKLEDSAVYLCASSPQVESYEQYFGPGTRLTVT.

The chain links TRBV28 to TRBJ2-1, with a tentative D call TRBD1 (6 bases). This CDR3 is 17 amino acids long. Germline V CDR1 and CDR2: MDHEN, SYDVKM. V lost 4 bases and J 2 bases, leaving 18 bases between the germline ends. The DNA for the CDR3 is TGTGCCAGCAGTTCGCCGTTGCAGGGGCTTCCCTACAATGAGCAGTTCTTC. Translated, it gives CASSSPLQGLPYNEQFF.

There are a few counts of this clone. The rearrangement links TRBV6-5 to TRBJ2-5; 8 bases map to TRBD1. The DNA end lines up better with TRBJ2-7; the J call may be wrong. The CDR3 is 13 residues long. Germline V gene lookup returns CDR1 MNHEY and CDR2 SVGAGI. CDR3: CASMGQASYEQYF. CDR3 DNA: TGTGCCAGCATGGGACAGGCCTCCTACGAGCAGTACTTC.

The chain recombines TRBV5-6 with TRBJ2-5; possible D gene TRBD2, 6 bases. V was shortened by 2 bases and J by 2 bases, with 13 bases between the two germline ends. The germline V gene encodes CDR1 SGHDT and CDR2 YYEEEE. The CDR3 length is 15 residues. The chain's CDR3 is CASSLGGTTQETQYF. In DNA form, the CDR3 reads TGTGCCAGCAGCTTAGGCGGGACCACACAAGAGACCCAGTACTTC.

The rearrangement links TRBV10-3 to TRBJ1-5, with 9 bases identical to TRBD1. Germline CDR1 reads ENHRY; CDR2 reads SYGVKD. Germline trimming cut 0 bases from V and 6 bases from J; bases unmatched to any gene: 6. This CDR3 is 16 amino acids long. CDR3 loop: CAISESHGTGSQPQHF. Written as DNA, the CDR3 is TGTGCCATCAGTGAGTCGCATGGGACAGGGAGTCAGCCCCAGCATTTT.

The chain combines TRBV10-3 with TRBJ1-1; TRBD1 matches 7 bases. V dropped 7 bases and J dropped 0; count of bases not matched to a gene: 5. The CDR3 covers 14 residues. CDR1 ENHRY and CDR2 SYGVKD come from the germline V gene. CDR3: CAINDREVNTEAFF. In DNA, the CDR3 is TGTGCCATCAATGACAGGGAGGTGAACACTGAAGCTTTCTTT.

The gene calls are TRBV2 and TRBJ2-7, with TRBD2 matching over 8 bases. Germline V gene lookup returns CDR1 SNHLY and CDR2 FYNNEI. CDR3 length: 15 amino acids. After removal of 6 bases from V and 2 bases from J, the junction contained 9 bases not matched to a gene. CDR3 sequence (DNA): TGTGCCAGCAGATCCGGCGCGGGGGGTCCCTACGAGCAGTACTTC. Amino acid sequence: CASRSGAGGPYEQYF.

The gene calls are TRBV15 and TRBJ1-4, with TRBD1 identical over 10 bases. With 3 bases clipped from V and 6 bases from J, the junction kept 10 bases outside the gene matches. Germline values: CDR1 LNHNV, CDR2 YYDKDF (reference sequence). This CDR3 has 17 amino acids. The CDR3 sequence: CATSSPGQGIGYEKLFF. For the CDR3, the DNA is TGTGCCACCAGCAGCCCGGGACAGGGGATAGGATATGAAAAACTGTTTTTT.

This clone was found once. This chain connects TRBV7-3 to TRBJ2-1, with D perhaps TRBD2 (5 bases). The CDR3 runs 12 residues. V lost 2 bases, J lost 10 bases, and 9 bases lay in between. Germline CDR1 and CDR2: SGHTA and FQGTGA. The CDR3 region is CASSLAGSEQFF. As DNA, the CDR3 is TGTGCCAGCAGCTTAGCGGGTTCGGAGCAGTTCTTC. Based on the CDR3 plus reference TRBV7-3 and TRBJ2-1, the full variable domain is GAGVSQTPSNKVTEKGKYVELRCDPISGHTALYWYRQSLGQGPEFLIYFQGTGAADDSGLPNDRFFAVRPEGSVSTLKIQRTERGDSAVYLCASSLAGSEQFFGPGTRLTVL.

This chain links TRBV4-1 with TRBJ2-3, with 8 bases matching TRBD2. The CDR3 sequence is 15 residues long. J gave up 3 bases and V 1 base, and 3 bases lay outside the gene matches. CDR1 and CDR2 (germline): MGHRA, YSYEKL. As DNA, the CDR3 is TGCGCCAGCAGCCAAGGTCCTAGCGGGACAGATACGCAGTATTTT. Translation gives CASSQGPSGTDTQYF.

This sequence joins TRBV5-1 and TRBJ2-1; the match to TRBD1 covers 8 bases. The CDR3 is 15 residues long. J lost 2 bases, V lost 4 bases, and 5 bases had no gene match. CDR1 and CDR2 from the germline V gene are SGHRS and YFSETQ. The chain's CDR3 is CASSLGTGPYNEQFF. DNA of the CDR3: TGCGCCAGCAGCCTCGGGACAGGACCCTACAATGAGCAGTTCTTC. Using reference TRBV5-1 and TRBJ2-1 for the parts outside the CDR3, the full variable domain is KAGVTQTPRYLIKTRGQQVTLSCSPISGHRSVSWYQQTPGQGLQFLFEYFSETQRNKGNFPGRFSGRQFSNSRSEMNVSTLELGDSALYLCASSLGTGPYNEQFFGPGTRLTVL.

The rearrangement links TRBV4-3 to TRBJ1-2, with 7 bases fitting TRBD1. This CDR3 contains 19 residues. V lost 1 base and J lost 8; bases outside the gene matches: 22. Germline V gives CDR1 LGHNA, CDR2 YSLEER. CDR3 loop: CASSQVYRDRQNWVFGYTF. CDR3 coding DNA: TGCGCCAGCAGCCAAGTATACCGGGACAGACAAAACTGGGTCTTCGGCTACACCTTC.